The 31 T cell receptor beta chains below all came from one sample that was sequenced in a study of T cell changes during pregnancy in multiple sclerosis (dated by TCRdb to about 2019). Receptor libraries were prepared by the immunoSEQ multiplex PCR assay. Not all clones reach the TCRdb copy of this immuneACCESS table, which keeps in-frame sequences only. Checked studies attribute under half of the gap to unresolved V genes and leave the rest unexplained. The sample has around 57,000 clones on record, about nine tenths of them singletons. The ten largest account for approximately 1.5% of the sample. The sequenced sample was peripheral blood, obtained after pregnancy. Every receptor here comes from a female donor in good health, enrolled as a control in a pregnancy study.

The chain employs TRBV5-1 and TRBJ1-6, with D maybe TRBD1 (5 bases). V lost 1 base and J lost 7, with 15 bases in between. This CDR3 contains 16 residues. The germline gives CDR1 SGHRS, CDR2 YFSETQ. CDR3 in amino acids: CASSLWGRNVNSPLHF. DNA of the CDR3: TGCGCCAGCAGCTTGTGGGGCAGGAACGTCAATTCACCCCTCCACTTT.

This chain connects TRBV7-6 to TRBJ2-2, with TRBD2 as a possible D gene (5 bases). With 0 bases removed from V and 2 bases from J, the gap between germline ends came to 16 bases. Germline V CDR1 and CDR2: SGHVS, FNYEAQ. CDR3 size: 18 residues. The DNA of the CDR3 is TGTGCCAGCAGCTTAGCCATCCGAGGGTCCCTTAACACCGGGGAGCTGTTTTTT. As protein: CASSLAIRGSLNTGELFF. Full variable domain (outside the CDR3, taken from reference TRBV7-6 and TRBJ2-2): GAGVSQSPRYKVTKRGQDVALRCDPISGHVSLYWYRQALGQGPEFLTYFNYEAQQDKSGLPNDRFSAERPEGSISTLTIQRTEQRDSAMYRCASSLAIRGSLNTGELFFGEGSRLTVL.

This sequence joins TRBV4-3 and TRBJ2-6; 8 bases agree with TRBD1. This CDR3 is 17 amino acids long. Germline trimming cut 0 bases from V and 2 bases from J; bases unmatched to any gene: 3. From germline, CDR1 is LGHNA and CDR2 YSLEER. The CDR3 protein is CASSQDRRGPGANVLTF. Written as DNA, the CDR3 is TGCGCCAGCAGCCAAGACCGCAGGGGGCCTGGGGCCAACGTCCTGACTTTC.

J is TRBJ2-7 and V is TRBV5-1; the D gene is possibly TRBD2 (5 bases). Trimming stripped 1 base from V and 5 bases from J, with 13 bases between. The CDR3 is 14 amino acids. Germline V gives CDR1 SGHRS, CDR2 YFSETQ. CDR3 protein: CASSLWRAGDEQYF. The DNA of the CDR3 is TGCGCCAGCAGCTTGTGGCGGGCCGGGGACGAGCAGTACTTC.

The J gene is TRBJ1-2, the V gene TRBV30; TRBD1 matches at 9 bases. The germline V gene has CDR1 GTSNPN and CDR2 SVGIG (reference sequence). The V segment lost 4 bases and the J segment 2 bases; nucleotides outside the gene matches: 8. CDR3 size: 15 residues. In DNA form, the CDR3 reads TGTGCCTGGACGTATAGGACAGGGGTGAACTATGGCTACACCTTC. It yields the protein CAWTYRTGVNYGYTF.

In DNA, the CDR3 is TGTGCCAGCAGCGGGACAGGGAGTGAGCAGTTCTTC. As protein: CASSGTGSEQFF. The chain carries TRBV7-9 and TRBJ2-1; TRBD1 matches at 9 bases. The J segment lost 9 bases and the V segment lost 5 bases, leaving 2 bases of the junction unmatched. CDR3 length: 12 residues. Looked up from germline, CDR1 is SEHNR and CDR2 is FQNEAQ (reference sequence). The whole variable domain, remainder taken from reference TRBV7-9 and TRBJ2-1, is DTGVSQNPRHKITKRGQNVTFRCDPISEHNRLYWYRQTLGQGPEFLTYFQNEAQLEKSRLLSDRFSAERPKGSFSTLEIQRTEQGDSAMYLCASSGTGSEQFFGPGTRLTVL.

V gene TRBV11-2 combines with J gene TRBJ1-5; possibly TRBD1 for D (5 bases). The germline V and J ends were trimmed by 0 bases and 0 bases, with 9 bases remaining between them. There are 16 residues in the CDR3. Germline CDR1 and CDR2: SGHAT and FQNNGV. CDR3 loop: CASSLEGGNSNQPQHF. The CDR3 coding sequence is TGTGCCAGCAGCTTAGAGGGGGGGAATAGCAATCAGCCCCAGCATTTT.

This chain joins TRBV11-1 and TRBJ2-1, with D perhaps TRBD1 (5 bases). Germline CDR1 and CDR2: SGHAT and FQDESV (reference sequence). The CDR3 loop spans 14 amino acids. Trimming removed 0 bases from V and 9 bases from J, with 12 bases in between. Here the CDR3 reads CASSLALQAGEQFF. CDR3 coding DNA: TGTGCCAGCAGCTTAGCGCTACAGGCTGGTGAGCAGTTCTTC.

CDR3 region: CASTWSGGMEETQYF. The CDR3, as DNA: TGCGCCAGCACTTGGAGCGGGGGGATGGAAGAGACCCAGTACTTC. This chain links TRBV4-1 with TRBJ2-5, with TRBD2 identical over 9 bases. The junction had 9 bases not matched to a gene; V was cut back by 7 bases and J by 3 bases. CDR3 length equals 15 residues. Looked up from germline, CDR1 is MGHRA and CDR2 is YSYEKL.

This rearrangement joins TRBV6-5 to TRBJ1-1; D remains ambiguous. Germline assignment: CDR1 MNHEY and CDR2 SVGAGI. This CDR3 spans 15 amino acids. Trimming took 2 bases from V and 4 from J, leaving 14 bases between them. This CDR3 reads CASSYELWTGTEAFF. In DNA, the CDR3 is TGTGCCAGCAGTTACGAGTTGTGGACTGGCACTGAAGCTTTCTTT.

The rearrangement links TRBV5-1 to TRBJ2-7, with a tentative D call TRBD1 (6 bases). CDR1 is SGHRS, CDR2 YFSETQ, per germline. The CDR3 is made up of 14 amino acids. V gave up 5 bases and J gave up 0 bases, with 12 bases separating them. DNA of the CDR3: TGCGCCAGCAGACTCACAGGGAGCTCCTACGAGCAGTACTTC. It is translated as CASRLTGSSYEQYF.

CDR3 nucleotide sequence: TGTGCCAGCAGTGACCCATCTACCTACGAGCAGTACTTC. Amino acids: CASSDPSTYEQYF. The chain uses TRBV25-1 and TRBJ2-7; no definite D call. This CDR3 is built from 13 residues. Trimming took 3 bases from V and 2 from J, leaving 8 bases between them. Looked up from germline, CDR1 is MGHDK and CDR2 is SYGVNS.

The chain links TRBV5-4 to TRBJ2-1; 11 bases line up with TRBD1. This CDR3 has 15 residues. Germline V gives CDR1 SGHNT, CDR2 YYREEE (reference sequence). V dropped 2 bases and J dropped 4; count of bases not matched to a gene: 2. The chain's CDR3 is CASSFGDRGYNEQFF. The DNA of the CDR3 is TGTGCCAGCAGCTTTGGGGACAGGGGGTACAATGAGCAGTTCTTC.

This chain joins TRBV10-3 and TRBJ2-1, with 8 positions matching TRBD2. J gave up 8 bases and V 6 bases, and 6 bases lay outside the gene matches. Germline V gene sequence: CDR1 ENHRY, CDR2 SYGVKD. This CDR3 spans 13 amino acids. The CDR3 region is CAISGGATDEQFF. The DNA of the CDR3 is TGTGCCATCAGCGGGGGGGCTACAGATGAGCAGTTCTTC.

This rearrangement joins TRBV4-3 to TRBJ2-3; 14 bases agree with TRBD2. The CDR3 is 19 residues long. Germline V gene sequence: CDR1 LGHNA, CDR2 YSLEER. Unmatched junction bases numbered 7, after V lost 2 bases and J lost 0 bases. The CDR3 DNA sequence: TGCGCCAGCAGCCAAAAAAGGACTAGCGGGGGGTCAAGCACAGATACGCAGTATTTT. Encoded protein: CASSQKRTSGGSSTDTQYF.

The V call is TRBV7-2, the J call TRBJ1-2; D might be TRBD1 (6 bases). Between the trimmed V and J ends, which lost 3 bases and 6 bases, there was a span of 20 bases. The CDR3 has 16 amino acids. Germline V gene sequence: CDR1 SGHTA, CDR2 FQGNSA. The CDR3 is CASSFVRGPRGDGYTF. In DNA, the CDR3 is TGTGCCAGCAGCTTTGTGCGGGGGCCCCGAGGGGATGGCTACACCTTC.

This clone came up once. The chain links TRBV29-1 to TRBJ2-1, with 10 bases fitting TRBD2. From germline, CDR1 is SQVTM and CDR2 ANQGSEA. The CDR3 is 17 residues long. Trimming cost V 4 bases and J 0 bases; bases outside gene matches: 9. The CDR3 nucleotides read TGCAGCGTTGCTGTAGCGGGGGGCGGGAGCTCCTACAATGAGCAGTTCTTC. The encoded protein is CSVAVAGGGSSYNEQFF.

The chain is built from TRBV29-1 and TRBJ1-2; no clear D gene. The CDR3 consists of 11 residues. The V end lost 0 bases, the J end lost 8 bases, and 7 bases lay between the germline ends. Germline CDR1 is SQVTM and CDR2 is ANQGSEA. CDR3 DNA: TGCAGCGTTGAAGATCGAGGCGGCTACACCTTC. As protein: CSVEDRGGYTF.

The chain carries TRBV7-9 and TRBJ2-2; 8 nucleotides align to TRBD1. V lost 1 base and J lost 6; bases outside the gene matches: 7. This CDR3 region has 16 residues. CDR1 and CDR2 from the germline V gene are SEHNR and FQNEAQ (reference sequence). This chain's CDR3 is CASSLVTGGYAGELFF. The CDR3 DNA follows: TGTGCCAGCAGCTTAGTAACAGGGGGATACGCCGGGGAGCTGTTTTTT.

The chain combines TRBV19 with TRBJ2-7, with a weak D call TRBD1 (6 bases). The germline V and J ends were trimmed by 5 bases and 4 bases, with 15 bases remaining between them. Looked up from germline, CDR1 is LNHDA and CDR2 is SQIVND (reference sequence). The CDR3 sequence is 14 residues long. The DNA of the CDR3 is TGTGCCAGTAGTTCCTCCTACAGGGATTACGAGCAGTACTTC. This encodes CASSSSYRDYEQYF.

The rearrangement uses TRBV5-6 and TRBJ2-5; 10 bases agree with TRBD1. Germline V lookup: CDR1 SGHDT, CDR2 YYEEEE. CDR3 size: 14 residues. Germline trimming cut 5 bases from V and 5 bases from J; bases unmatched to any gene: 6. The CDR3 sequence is CASSPTGGWETQYF. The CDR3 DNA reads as TGTGCCAGCAGTCCGACAGGGGGCTGGGAGACCCAGTACTTC.

CDR3 region: CASSLTGQRTDTQYF. CDR3 DNA sequence: TGTGCCAGCAGTTTAACCGGACAGCGCACAGATACGCAGTATTTT. The V gene is TRBV27, the J gene TRBJ2-3; the D gene is possibly TRBD1 (6 bases). Germline lookup yields CDR1 MNHEY and CDR2 SMNVEV (reference sequence). The CDR3 covers 15 residues. Trimming left V 2 bases short and J 1 base short, with 10 bases between.

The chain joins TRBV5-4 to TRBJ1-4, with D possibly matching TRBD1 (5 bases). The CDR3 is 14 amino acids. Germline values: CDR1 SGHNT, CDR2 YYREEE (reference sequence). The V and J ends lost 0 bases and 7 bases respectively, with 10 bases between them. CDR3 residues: CASSLVGGTEKLFF. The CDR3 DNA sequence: TGTGCCAGCAGCTTGGTCGGGGGAACTGAAAAACTGTTTTTT.

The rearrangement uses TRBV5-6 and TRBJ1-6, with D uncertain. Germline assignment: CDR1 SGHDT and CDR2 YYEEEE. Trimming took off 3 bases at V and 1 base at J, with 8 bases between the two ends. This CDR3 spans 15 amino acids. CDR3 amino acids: CASSSTGSYNSPLHF. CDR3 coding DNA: TGTGCCAGCAGCTCCACGGGTTCCTATAATTCACCCCTCCACTTT.

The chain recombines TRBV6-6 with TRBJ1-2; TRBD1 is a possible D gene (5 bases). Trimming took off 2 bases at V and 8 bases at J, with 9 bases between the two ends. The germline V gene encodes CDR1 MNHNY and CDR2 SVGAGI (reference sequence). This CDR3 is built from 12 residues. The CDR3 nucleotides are TGTGCCAGCAGTTACGAATCAGGGGGCTACACCTTC. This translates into CASSYESGGYTF.

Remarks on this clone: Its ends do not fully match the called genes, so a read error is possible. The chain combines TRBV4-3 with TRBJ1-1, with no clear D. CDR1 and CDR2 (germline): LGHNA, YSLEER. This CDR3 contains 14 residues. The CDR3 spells CASSQDRLYTEVFF. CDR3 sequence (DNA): TGCGCCAGCAGCCAAGATCGACTCTACACTGAAGTTTTCTTT.

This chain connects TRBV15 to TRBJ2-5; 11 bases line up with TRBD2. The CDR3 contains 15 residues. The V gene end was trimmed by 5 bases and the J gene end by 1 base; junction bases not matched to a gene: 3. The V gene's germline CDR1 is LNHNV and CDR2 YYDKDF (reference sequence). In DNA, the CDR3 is TGTGCCACCAGCCGTGGACTAGCGGGCCAAGAGACCCAGTACTTC. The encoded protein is CATSRGLAGQETQYF.

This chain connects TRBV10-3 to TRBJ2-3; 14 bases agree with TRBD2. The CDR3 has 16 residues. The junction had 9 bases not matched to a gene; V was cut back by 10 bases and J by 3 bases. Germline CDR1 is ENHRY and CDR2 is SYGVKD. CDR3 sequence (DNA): TGTGCCAGCTTGGGGACTAGCGGGGGTGGGACAGATACGCAGTATTTT. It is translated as CASLGTSGGGTDTQYF.

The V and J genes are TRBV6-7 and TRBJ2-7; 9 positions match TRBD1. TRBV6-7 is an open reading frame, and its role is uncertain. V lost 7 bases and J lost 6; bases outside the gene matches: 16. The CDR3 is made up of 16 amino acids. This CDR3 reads CASTQQSGTGIIEQYF. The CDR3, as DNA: TGTGCCAGCACTCAGCAATCCGGGACAGGGATTATCGAGCAGTACTTC.

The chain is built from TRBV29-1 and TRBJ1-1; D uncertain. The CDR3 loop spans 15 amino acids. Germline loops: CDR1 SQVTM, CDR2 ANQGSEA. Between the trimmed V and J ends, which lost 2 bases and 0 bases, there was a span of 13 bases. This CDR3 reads CSVESVQVMNTEAFF. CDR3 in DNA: TGCAGCGTTGAATCGGTCCAGGTCATGAACACTGAAGCTTTCTTT.

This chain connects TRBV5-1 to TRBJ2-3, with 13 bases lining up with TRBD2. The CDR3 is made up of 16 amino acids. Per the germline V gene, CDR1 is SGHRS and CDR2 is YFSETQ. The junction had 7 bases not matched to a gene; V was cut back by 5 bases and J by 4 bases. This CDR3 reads CASSQPGTSGADTQYF. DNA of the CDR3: TGCGCCAGCAGTCAACCGGGGACTAGCGGGGCAGATACGCAGTATTTT.